The 17 T cell receptor beta chains given below trace back to one sample, sequenced in a study of T cell responses to AZD1222 COVID-19 vaccine. Method: immunoSEQ multiplex PCR; TCRdb's copy keeps in-frame clones and lacks some. This table holds over 45,000 clones, around nine tenths found once. The sample here was peripheral blood, taken 28 days after the second AZD1222 dose. Source of these receptors: an adult who received the AZD1222 COVID-19 vaccine.

The chain uses TRBV5-5 and TRBJ2-2; D is unclear. CDR3 size: 16 residues. V lost 1 base and J lost 1, with 11 bases in between. CDR1 and CDR2 from the germline V gene are SGHKS and YYEKEE (reference sequence). The CDR3: CASSLSPGGNTGELFF. CDR3 nucleotides: TGTGCCAGCAGCTTGAGCCCCGGTGGGAACACCGGGGAGCTGTTTTTT. Full variable domain (outside the CDR3, taken from reference TRBV5-5 and TRBJ2-2): DAGVTQSPTHLIKTRGQQVTLRCSPISGHKSVSWYQQVLGQGPQFIFQYYEKEERGRGNFPDRFSARQFPNYSSELNVNALLLGDSALYLCASSLSPGGNTGELFFGEGSRLTVL.

This chain joins TRBV5-1 and TRBJ1-3; 9 nucleotides agree with TRBD1. The CDR3 loop spans 15 amino acids. CDR1 is SGHRS and CDR2 is YFSETQ in the germline V gene. The trim removed 4 bases at V and 0 bases at J, leaving 2 bases unmatched. The CDR3 DNA sequence: TGCGCCAGCAGCACGACAGGGGGCTCTGGAAACACCATATATTTT. This codes for CASSTTGGSGNTIYF.

The rearrangement uses TRBV2 and TRBJ1-2, with D maybe TRBD1 (5 bases). The V end was cut by 7 bases, the J end by 4 bases, with 10 bases between. The CDR3 consists of 12 residues. Germline V gene lookup returns CDR1 SNHLY and CDR2 FYNNEI. CDR3 DNA: TGTGCCAGCAAAGGACAATCCTATGGCTACACCTTC. It specifies CASKGQSYGYTF.

The table lists this clone with a count of one. The DNA of the CDR3 is TGTGCCAGCAGCTTGATCTCTGAAAAACTGTTTTTT. This sequence encodes CASSLISEKLFF. The chain uses TRBV6-2 or TRBV6-3 and TRBJ1-4; D remains ambiguous. There are 12 residues in the CDR3. V was shortened by 6 bases and J by 7 bases, with 9 bases between the two germline ends. CDR1 MNHEY and CDR2 SVGEGT come from the germline V gene.

The chain carries TRBV28 and TRBJ2-7; 8 bases are a match to TRBD1. V gave up 3 bases and J gave up 2 bases; unmatched junction bases: 6. This CDR3 is 15 amino acids long. CDR1 and CDR2 from the germline V gene are MDHEN and SYDVKM. The CDR3 loop reads CASSFGQGSPYEQYF. The CDR3 nucleotides are TGTGCCAGCAGTTTCGGACAGGGTAGCCCCTACGAGCAGTACTTC.

This clone was recorded only once. The genes are TRBV7-9 and TRBJ1-5; D gene unclear. V dropped 6 bases and J dropped 7 bases, with 13 bases sitting between them. This CDR3 has 13 residues. Germline CDR1 SEHNR, CDR2 FQNEAQ (reference sequence). CDR3 nucleotide sequence: TGTGCCAGCAGTCCCGGTCCCGAACAGCCCCAGCATTTT. Amino acids: CASSPGPEQPQHF.

V gene TRBV19 combines with J gene TRBJ2-7; 8 nucleotides agree with TRBD1. CDR3 length equals 14 residues. V dropped 4 bases and J dropped 2; count of bases not matched to a gene: 4. Germline values: CDR1 LNHDA, CDR2 SQIVND (reference sequence). The CDR3 DNA reads as TGTGCCAGTAGTAAGGGACAGGCGACCTACGAGCAGTACTTC. It translates to CASSKGQATYEQYF.

This clone was found once. The V gene is TRBV4-1, the J gene TRBJ1-2; D possibly corresponds to TRBD1 (6 bases). Between the trimmed V and J ends, which lost 0 bases and 4 bases, there was a span of 15 bases. Germline CDR1 is MGHRA and CDR2 is YSYEKL. This CDR3 spans 16 amino acids. The CDR3 DNA is TGCGCCAGCAGCCAAGAACAGACAGGCTTTGGCTATGGCTACACCTTC. It yields the protein CASSQEQTGFGYGYTF.

The chain carries TRBV6-5 and TRBJ1-2; no reliable D call. The CDR3 spans 14 residues. V lost 2 bases to trimming and J lost 4 bases, with 11 bases between them. CDR1 is MNHEY, CDR2 SVGAGI, per germline. The CDR3 bases are TGTGCCAGCAGTTACGGGTTGACGTCCTATGGCTACACCTTC. It is translated as CASSYGLTSYGYTF.

As for this clone: Germline and junction disagree at one end, which may indicate a read error. The rearrangement links TRBV6-1 to TRBJ2-7, with TRBD2 identical over 8 bases. CDR3 length: 12 amino acids. From germline, CDR1 is MNHNS and CDR2 SASEGT. The CDR3 sequence: CASSEVAGSGDF. CDR3 in DNA: TGTGCCAGCAGTGAAGTAGCGGGATCTGGGGACTTC.

The rearrangement joins TRBV7-9 to TRBJ1-2; 7 bases are a match to TRBD1. The germline V gene has CDR1 SEHNR and CDR2 FQNEAQ (reference sequence). After removal of 4 bases from V and 8 bases from J, the junction contained 10 bases not matched to a gene. This CDR3 region has 14 residues. The CDR3 region has the DNA TGTGCCAGCAGCTCCCAGACAGGGCAGGACGGCTACACCTTC. This codes for CASSSQTGQDGYTF.

This chain links TRBV28 with TRBJ2-7; D is possibly TRBD1 (6 bases). Trimming left V 3 bases short and J 2 bases short, with 8 bases between. Germline V CDR1 and CDR2: MDHEN, SYDVKM. The CDR3 totals 13 residues. CDR3 nucleotide sequence: TGTGCCAGCAGTTTCCAGGGGCCCTACGAGCAGTACTTC. Protein sequence: CASSFQGPYEQYF.

This chain uses TRBV6-2 or TRBV6-3 with TRBJ2-2, with TRBD2 matching 9 bases. Looked up from germline, CDR1 is MNHEY and CDR2 is SVGEGT. Trimming took 5 bases from V and 6 from J; bases not matched to a gene: 19. The CDR3 extends over 19 amino acids. The CDR3 sequence: CASSPGGSGRTRRAGELFF. Written as DNA, the CDR3 is TGTGCCAGCAGTCCCGGCGGTAGCGGGAGAACGCGCAGGGCCGGGGAGCTGTTTTTT.

The genes are TRBV4-2 and TRBJ2-3, with D uncertain. Germline CDR1 reads LGHNA; CDR2 reads YNFKEQ. V dropped 4 bases and J dropped 0 bases, with 11 bases sitting between them. The CDR3 extends over 15 amino acids. The CDR3 DNA sequence: TGTGCCAGCAGCCCCCGAGGAATCAGCACAGATACGCAGTATTTT. It translates to CASSPRGISTDTQYF.

The chain couples TRBV6-4 to TRBJ2-1, with 11 bases that match TRBD2. Germline V gene sequence: CDR1 MRHNA, CDR2 SNTAGT. The CDR3 is 18 amino acids. Losses at the gene ends were 5 bases for V and 5 bases for J; bases not matched to a gene: 14. In DNA form, the CDR3 reads TGTGCCAGCAGTAGGCCATTAAGTCTAGCGGGGGGAAACAATGAGCAGTTCTTC. Translated, it gives CASSRPLSLAGGNNEQFF.

The rearrangement joins TRBV7-2 to TRBJ1-5; D not resolved. The CDR3 is made up of 18 amino acids. Germline lookup yields CDR1 SGHTA and CDR2 FQGNSA. V was shortened by 1 base and J by 2 bases, with 18 bases between the two germline ends. This CDR3 is CASSLGIPTGDGNQPQHF. In DNA form, the CDR3 reads TGTGCCAGCAGCTTAGGTATACCGACTGGGGATGGCAATCAGCCCCAGCATTTT.

The V gene is TRBV6-1, the J gene TRBJ1-2, with D uncertain. The ends were cut back, 2 bases at V and 2 bases at J, with 18 bases in the middle. Germline V gives CDR1 MNHNS, CDR2 SASEGT. CDR3 length: 17 residues. CDR3 protein: CASSEYPLLQANYGYTF. CDR3 sequence (DNA): TGTGCCAGCAGTGAATATCCCCTCCTCCAGGCGAACTATGGCTACACCTTC.